Listed below are T cell receptor beta chains from one sample, sequenced in a study of blood T cell repertoires in COVID-19. Produced via immunoSEQ multiplex PCR; TCRdb's table is partial and in-frame only. The sample lists roughly 140,000 clones, 80% to 85% occurring once. Sequencing was performed on peripheral blood. The source is a woman at least 80 years old with acute or convalescent COVID-19. Both conserved end residues are part of each CDR3. The order of the fields is V gene, J gene, CDR3 protein.

v_call: TRBV15; j_call: TRBJ2-2; cdr3_aa: CATSRRGELFF
v_call: TRBV5-4; j_call: TRBJ2-7; cdr3_aa: CASSKGLAGLPSYEQYF
v_call: TRBV27; j_call: TRBJ2-3; cdr3_aa: CASSLSYGDTQYF
v_call: TRBV2; j_call: TRBJ2-7; cdr3_aa: CASSGGTGEQYF
v_call: TRBV4-1; j_call: TRBJ2-1; cdr3_aa: CASSHPPRGSSYNEQFF
v_call: TRBV18; j_call: TRBJ1-5; cdr3_aa: CASSPMDRGLLGNQPQHF
v_call: TRBV19; j_call: TRBJ1-4; cdr3_aa: CASSPLVGGRGEKLFF
v_call: TRBV4-1; j_call: TRBJ2-1; cdr3_aa: CASSQDERAYNEQFF
v_call: TRBV19; j_call: TRBJ1-1; cdr3_aa: CASSMFRTGGSAEAFF
v_call: TRBV30; j_call: TRBJ1-2; cdr3_aa: CAWSVRGMGGYTF
v_call: TRBV18; j_call: TRBJ2-7; cdr3_aa: CASSPERVLEQYF
v_call: TRBV11-3; j_call: TRBJ1-2; cdr3_aa: CASSFSTPNYGYTF
v_call: TRBV15; j_call: TRBJ2-7; cdr3_aa: CATSRNGGLEQYF
v_call: TRBV6-5; j_call: TRBJ1-2; cdr3_aa: CALLGGGGASYGYTF
v_call: TRBV27; j_call: TRBJ1-2; cdr3_aa: CASSLSYPGQGHGYTF
v_call: TRBV5-1; j_call: TRBJ2-5; cdr3_aa: CASSLGQVWYQETQYF
v_call: TRBV27; j_call: TRBJ1-6; cdr3_aa: CASSPRLSSYNSPLHF
v_call: TRBV5-1; j_call: TRBJ1-6; cdr3_aa: CASSLNSAPLHF
v_call: TRBV5-5; j_call: TRBJ2-7; cdr3_aa: CASSQGGTSNYEQYF
v_call: TRBV2; j_call: TRBJ2-7; cdr3_aa: CASSEAPGRGFYEQYF
v_call: TRBV21-1; j_call: TRBJ2-5; cdr3_aa: CASSIHRGAGTQYF
v_call: TRBV6-5; j_call: TRBJ2-3; cdr3_aa: CAIALPGGTDTQYF
v_call: TRBV4-2; j_call: TRBJ1-2; cdr3_aa: CASSREGAGPAGYTF
v_call: TRBV4-2; j_call: TRBJ1-1; cdr3_aa: CASSQEEMTATEAFF
v_call: TRBV20-1; j_call: TRBJ1-1; cdr3_aa: CSVTANTEAFF
v_call: TRBV16; j_call: TRBJ2-2; cdr3_aa: CASSQSVSRAGELFF
v_call: TRBV19; j_call: TRBJ1-2; cdr3_aa: CASSRGLGYGYTF
v_call: TRBV28; j_call: TRBJ1-4; cdr3_aa: CASSIHRGRGEKLFF
v_call: TRBV15; j_call: TRBJ2-5; cdr3_aa: CATSRGGRQGQETQYF
v_call: TRBV28; j_call: TRBJ2-7; cdr3_aa: CASSFAGGAYEQYF
v_call: TRBV19; j_call: TRBJ1-5; cdr3_aa: CASSIRGWRPNQPQHF
v_call: TRBV24-1; j_call: TRBJ2-2; cdr3_aa: CATRDWPTGELFF
v_call: TRBV30; j_call: TRBJ1-2; cdr3_aa: CAWSAKGYGYTF
v_call: TRBV27; j_call: TRBJ2-2; cdr3_aa: CASRRRSGSGTGELFF
v_call: TRBV28; j_call: TRBJ2-7; cdr3_aa: CAVTDISSYEQYF
v_call: TRBV2; j_call: TRBJ2-7; cdr3_aa: CASSGALAGYEQYF
v_call: TRBV4-1; j_call: TRBJ1-2; cdr3_aa: CASSHPGQGGDYGYTF
v_call: TRBV4-1; j_call: TRBJ1-4; cdr3_aa: CASSQRGSGSLEKLFF
v_call: TRBV30; j_call: TRBJ1-6; cdr3_aa: CAWTVGGPSPLHF
v_call: TRBV28; j_call: TRBJ1-1; cdr3_aa: CASSYRGTDEAFF
v_call: TRBV5-5; j_call: TRBJ2-3; cdr3_aa: CASSLDSTSTDTQYF
v_call: TRBV13; j_call: TRBJ2-3; cdr3_aa: CASSSEPTGGDTDTQYF
v_call: TRBV7-9; j_call: TRBJ2-2; cdr3_aa: CASSSRLAGGRGTGELFF
v_call: TRBV6-6; j_call: TRBJ1-6; cdr3_aa: CASTQSRGKPLHF
v_call: TRBV5-1; j_call: TRBJ1-6; cdr3_aa: CASHRDSNSPLHF
v_call: TRBV10-3; j_call: TRBJ1-2; cdr3_aa: CAISDPDRTNYGYTF
v_call: TRBV19; j_call: TRBJ1-5; cdr3_aa: CASSIGAGGQPQHF
v_call: TRBV3-1/TRBV3-2; j_call: TRBJ2-1; cdr3_aa: CASSPIAGGPWNEQFF
v_call: TRBV7-9; j_call: TRBJ1-2; cdr3_aa: CASSLSAGNYGYTF
v_call: TRBV5-1; j_call: TRBJ2-7; cdr3_aa: CASSLTSRNYEQYF
v_call: TRBV2; j_call: TRBJ2-7; cdr3_aa: CASSAGQGGLFDEQYF
v_call: TRBV30; j_call: TRBJ1-2; cdr3_aa: CAWSVGQHYGYTF
v_call: TRBV19; j_call: TRBJ2-2; cdr3_aa: CASSIGGQGNGELFF